The present entry profiles one TCR beta chain with its context. Its antigen is not known. These data belong to a study of cytomegalovirus exposure and HLA in healthy donors. Study overall: Some 85 million unique TCRs, all from HLA-typed donors, were included in an early release of the data.

Study findings and constraints: In a later analysis, V- and J-gene trimming of beta chains associated with a DCLRE1C missense variant, replicated independently. The only immune exposure information that was available was CMV serostatus.

The CDR3 loop spans 13 amino acids. Per germline, CDR1 SGHNT and CDR2 YENEEA. Trimming shortened V by 6 bases and J by 6 bases, and 13 bases separated the two germline ends. The study ran its PCR with 60 Vbeta and 13 Jbeta primers. Sequencing used immunoSEQ multiplex PCR; TCRdb keeps in-frame clones, though not all of them. The sample lists over 150,000 clones; around 73% were seen once. In nominal health when sampled, donors likely had unrecorded immune exposures nonetheless. This receptor was obtained from a woman younger than 45 in good health and CMV-seronegative. Material for sequencing was PBMCs. The chain is built from TRBV11-3 and TRBJ2-3; D gene unclear. The chain's CDR3 is CASSTRIRDTQYF. The DNA for the CDR3 is TGTGCCAGCAGTACCAGGATCAGGGATACGCAGTATTTT.